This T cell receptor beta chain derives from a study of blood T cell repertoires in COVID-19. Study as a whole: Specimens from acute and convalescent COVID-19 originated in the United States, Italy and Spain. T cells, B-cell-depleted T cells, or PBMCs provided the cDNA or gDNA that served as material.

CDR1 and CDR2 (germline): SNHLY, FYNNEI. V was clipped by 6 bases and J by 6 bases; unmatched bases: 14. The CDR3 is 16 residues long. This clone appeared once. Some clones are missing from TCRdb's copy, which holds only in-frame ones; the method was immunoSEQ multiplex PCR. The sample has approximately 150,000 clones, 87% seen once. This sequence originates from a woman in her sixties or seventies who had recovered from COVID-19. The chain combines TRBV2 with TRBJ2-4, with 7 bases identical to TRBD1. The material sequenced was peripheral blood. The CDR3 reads CASSPRQGWTVNIQYF. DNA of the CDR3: TGTGCCAGCAGCCCCAGACAGGGTTGGACTGTAAACATTCAGTACTTC.